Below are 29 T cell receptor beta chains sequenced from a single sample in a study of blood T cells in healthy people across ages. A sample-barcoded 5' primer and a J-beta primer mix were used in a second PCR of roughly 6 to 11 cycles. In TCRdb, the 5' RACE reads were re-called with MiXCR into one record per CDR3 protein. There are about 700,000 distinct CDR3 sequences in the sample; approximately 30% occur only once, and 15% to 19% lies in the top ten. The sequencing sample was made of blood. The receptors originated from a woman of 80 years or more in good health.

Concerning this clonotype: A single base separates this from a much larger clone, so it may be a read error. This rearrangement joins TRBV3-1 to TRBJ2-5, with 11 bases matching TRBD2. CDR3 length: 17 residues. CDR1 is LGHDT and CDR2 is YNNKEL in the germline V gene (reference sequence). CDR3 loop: CASRHFQTSGVVETQYF. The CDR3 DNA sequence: TGTGCCAGCCGCCACTTCCAGACTAGCGGGGTGGTGGAGACCCAGTACTTC.

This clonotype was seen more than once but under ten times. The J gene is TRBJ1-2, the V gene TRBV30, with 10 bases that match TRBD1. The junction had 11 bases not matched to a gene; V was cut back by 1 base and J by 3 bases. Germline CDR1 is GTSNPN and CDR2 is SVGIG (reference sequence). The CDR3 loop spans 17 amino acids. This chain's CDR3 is CAWSEGDRGVRYYGYTF. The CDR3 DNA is TGTGCCTGGAGTGAGGGGGACAGGGGTGTTCGGTACTATGGCTACACCTTC.

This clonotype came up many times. CDR3 amino acids: CASSVAGTRNEQFF. The CDR3 region has the DNA TGTGCCAGCAGTGTTGCCGGGACAAGGAATGAGCAGTTCTTC. The chain combines TRBV6-1 with TRBJ2-1, with D maybe TRBD1 (6 bases). CDR3 size: 14 residues. Germline V gene lookup returns CDR1 MNHNS and CDR2 SASEGT. Trimming shortened V by 4 bases and J by 7 bases, and 14 bases separated the two germline ends.

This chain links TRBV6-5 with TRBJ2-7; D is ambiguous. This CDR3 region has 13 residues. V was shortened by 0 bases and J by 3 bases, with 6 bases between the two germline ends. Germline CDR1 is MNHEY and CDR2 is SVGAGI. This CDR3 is CASSYSENYEQYF. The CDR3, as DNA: TGTGCCAGCAGTTACTCAGAAAACTACGAGCAGTACTTC.

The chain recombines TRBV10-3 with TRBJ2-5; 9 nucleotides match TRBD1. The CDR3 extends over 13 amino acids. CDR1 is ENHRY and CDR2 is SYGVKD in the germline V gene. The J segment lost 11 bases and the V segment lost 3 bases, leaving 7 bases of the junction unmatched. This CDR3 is CAISERDRVEQYF. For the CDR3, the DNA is TGTGCCATCAGTGAACGGGACAGGGTTGAGCAGTACTTC.

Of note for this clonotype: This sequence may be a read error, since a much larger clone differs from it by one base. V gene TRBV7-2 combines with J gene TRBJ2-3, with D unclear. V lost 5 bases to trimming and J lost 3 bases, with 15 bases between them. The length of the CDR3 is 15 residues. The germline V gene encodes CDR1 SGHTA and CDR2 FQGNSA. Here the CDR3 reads CASSLRWHGTDTQYF. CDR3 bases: TGTGCCAGCAGCCTGCGGTGGCACGGAACAGATACGCAGTATTTT. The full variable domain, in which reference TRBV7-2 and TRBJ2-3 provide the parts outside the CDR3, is GAGVSQSPSNKVTEKGKDVELRCDPISGHTALYWYRQSLGQGLEFLIYFQGNSAPDKSGLPSDRFSAERTGGSVSTLTIQRTQQEDSAVYLCASSLRWHGTDTQYFGPGTRLTVL.

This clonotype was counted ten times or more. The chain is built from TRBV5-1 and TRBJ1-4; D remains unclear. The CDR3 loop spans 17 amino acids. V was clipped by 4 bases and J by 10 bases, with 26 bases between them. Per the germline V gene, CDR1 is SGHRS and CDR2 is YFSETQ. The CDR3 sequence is CASSPNMGYGRGGKLFF. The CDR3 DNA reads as TGCGCCAGCAGCCCCAATATGGGGTATGGGAGAGGAGGAAAACTGTTTTTT.

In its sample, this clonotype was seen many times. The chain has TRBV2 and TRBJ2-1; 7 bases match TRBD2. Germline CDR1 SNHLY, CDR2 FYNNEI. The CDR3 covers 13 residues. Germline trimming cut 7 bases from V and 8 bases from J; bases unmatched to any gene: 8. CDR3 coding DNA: TGTGCCAGCACTTGGACTAGTACCCATGAGCAGTTCTTC. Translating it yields CASTWTSTHEQFF.

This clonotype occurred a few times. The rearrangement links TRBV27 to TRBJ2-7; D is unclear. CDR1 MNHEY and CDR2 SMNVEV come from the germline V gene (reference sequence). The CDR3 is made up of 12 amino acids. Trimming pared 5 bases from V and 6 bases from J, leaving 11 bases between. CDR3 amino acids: CASSHKGCEQYF. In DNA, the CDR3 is TGTGCCAGCAGTCACAAGGGCTGCGAGCAGTACTTC.

In DNA, the CDR3 is TGTGCCAGCAAGTTAGAGGATTTCCGCTCCTACGAGCAGTACTTC. Its protein product is CASKLEDFRSYEQYF. This sequence joins TRBV6-1 and TRBJ2-7; D remains ambiguous. Trimming shortened V by 7 bases and J by 0 bases, and 16 bases separated the two germline ends. The length of the CDR3 is 15 residues. Germline CDR1 is MNHNS and CDR2 is SASEGT.

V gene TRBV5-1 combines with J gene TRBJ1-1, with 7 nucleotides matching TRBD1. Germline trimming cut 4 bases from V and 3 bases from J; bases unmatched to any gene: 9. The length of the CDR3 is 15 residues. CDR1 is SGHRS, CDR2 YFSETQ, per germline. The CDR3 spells CASSREGAMDTEAFF. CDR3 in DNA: TGCGCCAGCAGCAGGGAGGGGGCTATGGACACTGAAGCTTTCTTT.

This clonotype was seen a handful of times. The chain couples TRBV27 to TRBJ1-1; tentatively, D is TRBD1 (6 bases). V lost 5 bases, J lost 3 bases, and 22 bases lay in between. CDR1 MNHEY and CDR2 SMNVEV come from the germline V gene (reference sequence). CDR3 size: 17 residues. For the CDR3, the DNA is TGTGCCAGCAGTCCCCCCTTAGTAGGGAGGGGGGACACTGAAGCTTTCTTT. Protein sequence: CASSPPLVGRGDTEAFF.

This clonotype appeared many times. As DNA, the CDR3 is TGCAGCGTTGAAAAGGCAGGCACTGAAGCTTTCTTT. It is translated as CSVEKAGTEAFF. V gene TRBV29-1 combines with J gene TRBJ1-1, with unresolved D. Germline CDR1 reads SQVTM; CDR2 reads ANQGSEA. The CDR3 is 12 amino acids. Trimming removed 2 bases at V and 4 bases at J, with 8 bases between.

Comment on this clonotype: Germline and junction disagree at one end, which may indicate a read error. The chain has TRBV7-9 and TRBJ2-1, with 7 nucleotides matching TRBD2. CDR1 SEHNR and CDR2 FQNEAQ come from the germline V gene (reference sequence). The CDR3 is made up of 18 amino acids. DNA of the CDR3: TGTGCCGGCAGCTCCCCCCGGGTCGGGGGGACGATTAACAATGAGCAGTTCTTC. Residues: CAGSSPRVGGTINNEQFF.

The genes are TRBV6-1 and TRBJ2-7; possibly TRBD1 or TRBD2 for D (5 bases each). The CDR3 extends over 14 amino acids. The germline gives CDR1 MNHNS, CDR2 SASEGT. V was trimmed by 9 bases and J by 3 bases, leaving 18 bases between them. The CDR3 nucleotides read TGTGCCAGTCGCAATGGGGGACGGAACTACGAGCAGTACTTC. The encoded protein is CASRNGGRNYEQYF.

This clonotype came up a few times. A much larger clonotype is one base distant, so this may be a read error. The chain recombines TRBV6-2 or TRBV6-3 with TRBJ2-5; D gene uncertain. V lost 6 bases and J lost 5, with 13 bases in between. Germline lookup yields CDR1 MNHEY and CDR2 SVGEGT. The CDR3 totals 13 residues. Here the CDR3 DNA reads TGTGCCAGCAGAGAGTCCGGAAGGGAGACCCAGTACTTC. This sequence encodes CASRESGRETQYF.

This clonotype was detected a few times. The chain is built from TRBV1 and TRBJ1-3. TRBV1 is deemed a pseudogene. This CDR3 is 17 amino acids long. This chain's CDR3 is CTSRAGAWTDSGNTIYF. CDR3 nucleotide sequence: TGCACCAGCCGAGCCGGAGCTTGGACTGACTCTGGAAACACCATATATTTT.

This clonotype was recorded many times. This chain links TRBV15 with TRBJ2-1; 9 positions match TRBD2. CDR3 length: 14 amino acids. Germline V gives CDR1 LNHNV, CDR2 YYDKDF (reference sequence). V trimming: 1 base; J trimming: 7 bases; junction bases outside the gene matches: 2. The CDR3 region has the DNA TGTGCCACCAGCAGAGTGACTAGCGGAAATGAGCAGTTCTTC. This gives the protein CATSRVTSGNEQFF.

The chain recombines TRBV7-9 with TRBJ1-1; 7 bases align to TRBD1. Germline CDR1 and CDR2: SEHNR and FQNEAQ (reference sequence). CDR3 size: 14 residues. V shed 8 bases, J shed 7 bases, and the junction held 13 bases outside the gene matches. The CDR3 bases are TGTGCCAGCGGACGGGACAGAAATTATTATGAAGCTTTCTTT. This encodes CASGRDRNYYEAFF.

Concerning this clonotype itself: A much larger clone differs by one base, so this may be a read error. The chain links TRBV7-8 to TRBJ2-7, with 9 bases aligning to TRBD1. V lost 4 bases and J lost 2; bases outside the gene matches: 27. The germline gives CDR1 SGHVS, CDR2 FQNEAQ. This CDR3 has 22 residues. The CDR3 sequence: CASSSDRGGGASAKRGTYEQYF. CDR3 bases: TGTGCCAGCAGCTCGGACAGGGGTGGCGGGGCGTCCGCCAAGCGGGGCACCTACGAGCAGTACTTC. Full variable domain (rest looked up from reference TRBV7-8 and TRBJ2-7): GAGVSQSPRYKVAKRGQDVALRCDPISGHVSLFWYQQALGQGPEFLTYFQNEAQLDKSGLPSDRFFAERPEGSVSTLKIQRTQQEDSAVYLCASSSDRGGGASAKRGTYEQYFGPGTRLTVT.

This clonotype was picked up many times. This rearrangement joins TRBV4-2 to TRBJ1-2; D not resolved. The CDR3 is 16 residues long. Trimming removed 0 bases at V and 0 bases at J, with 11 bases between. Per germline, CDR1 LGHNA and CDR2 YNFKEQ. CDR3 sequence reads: CASSQDLHQANYGYTF. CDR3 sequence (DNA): TGTGCCAGCAGCCAAGATTTGCACCAAGCTAACTATGGCTACACCTTC.

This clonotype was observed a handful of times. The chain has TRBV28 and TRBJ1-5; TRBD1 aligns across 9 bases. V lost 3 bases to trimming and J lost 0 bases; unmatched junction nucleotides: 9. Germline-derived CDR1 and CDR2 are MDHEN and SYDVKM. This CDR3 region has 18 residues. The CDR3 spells CASSFKSGQGSSNQPQHF. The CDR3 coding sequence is TGTGCCAGCAGTTTTAAATCCGGACAGGGGTCTAGCAATCAGCCCCAGCATTTT.

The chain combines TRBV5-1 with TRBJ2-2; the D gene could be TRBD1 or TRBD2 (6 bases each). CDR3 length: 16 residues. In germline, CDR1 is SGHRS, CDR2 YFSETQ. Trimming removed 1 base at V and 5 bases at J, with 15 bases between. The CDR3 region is CASSLYRGRPTGELFF. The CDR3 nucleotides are TGCGCCAGCAGCTTGTATCGGGGGCGACCGACCGGGGAGCTGTTTTTT. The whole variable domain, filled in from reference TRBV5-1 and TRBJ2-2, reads KAGVTQTPRYLIKTRGQQVTLSCSPISGHRSVSWYQQTPGQGLQFLFEYFSETQRNKGNFPGRFSGRQFSNSRSEMNVSTLELGDSALYLCASSLYRGRPTGELFFGEGSRLTVL.

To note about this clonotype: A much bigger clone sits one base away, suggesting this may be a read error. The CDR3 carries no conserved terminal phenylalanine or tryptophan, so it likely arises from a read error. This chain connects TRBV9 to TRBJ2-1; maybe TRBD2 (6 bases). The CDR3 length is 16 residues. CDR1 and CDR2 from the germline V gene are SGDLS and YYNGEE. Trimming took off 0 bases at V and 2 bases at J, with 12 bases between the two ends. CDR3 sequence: CASSVGPRGTYNEQFL. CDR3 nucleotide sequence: TGTGCCAGCAGCGTAGGACCGCGGGGTACCTACAATGAGCAGTTCTTA.

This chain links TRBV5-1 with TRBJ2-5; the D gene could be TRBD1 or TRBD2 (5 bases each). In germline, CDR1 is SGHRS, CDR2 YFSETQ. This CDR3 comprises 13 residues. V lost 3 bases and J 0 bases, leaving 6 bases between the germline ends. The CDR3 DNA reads TGCGCCAGCAGCTCGGGGCACCAAGAGACCCAGTACTTC. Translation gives CASSSGHQETQYF.

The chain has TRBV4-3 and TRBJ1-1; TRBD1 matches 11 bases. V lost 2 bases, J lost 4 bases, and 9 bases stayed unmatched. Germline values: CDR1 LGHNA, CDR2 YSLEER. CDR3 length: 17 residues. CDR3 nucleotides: TGCGCCAGCAGCCAACTCCTTCCCGGGACAGGGGGCACTGAAGCTTTCTTT. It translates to CASSQLLPGTGGTEAFF.

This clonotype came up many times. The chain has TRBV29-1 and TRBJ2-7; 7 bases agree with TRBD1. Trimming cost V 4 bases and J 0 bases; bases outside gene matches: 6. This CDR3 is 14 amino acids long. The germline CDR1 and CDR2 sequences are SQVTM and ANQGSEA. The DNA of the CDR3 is TGCAGCGTTGGTGGGACAGTCAGCTCCTACGAGCAGTACTTC. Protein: CSVGGTVSSYEQYF.

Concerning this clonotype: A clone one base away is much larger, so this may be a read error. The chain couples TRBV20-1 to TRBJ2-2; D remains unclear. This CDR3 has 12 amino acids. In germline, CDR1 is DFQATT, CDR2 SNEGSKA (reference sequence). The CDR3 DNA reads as TGCAGTGTTAGAGTACACACCGGGGAGCTGTTTTTT. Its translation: CSVRVHTGELFF.

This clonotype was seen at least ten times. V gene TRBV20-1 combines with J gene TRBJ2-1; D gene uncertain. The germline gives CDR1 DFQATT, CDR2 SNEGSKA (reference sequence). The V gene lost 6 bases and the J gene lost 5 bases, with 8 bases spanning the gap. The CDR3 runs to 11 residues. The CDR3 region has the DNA TGCAGTGCCCTACAGAACAATGAGCAGTTCTTC. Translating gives CSALQNNEQFF.